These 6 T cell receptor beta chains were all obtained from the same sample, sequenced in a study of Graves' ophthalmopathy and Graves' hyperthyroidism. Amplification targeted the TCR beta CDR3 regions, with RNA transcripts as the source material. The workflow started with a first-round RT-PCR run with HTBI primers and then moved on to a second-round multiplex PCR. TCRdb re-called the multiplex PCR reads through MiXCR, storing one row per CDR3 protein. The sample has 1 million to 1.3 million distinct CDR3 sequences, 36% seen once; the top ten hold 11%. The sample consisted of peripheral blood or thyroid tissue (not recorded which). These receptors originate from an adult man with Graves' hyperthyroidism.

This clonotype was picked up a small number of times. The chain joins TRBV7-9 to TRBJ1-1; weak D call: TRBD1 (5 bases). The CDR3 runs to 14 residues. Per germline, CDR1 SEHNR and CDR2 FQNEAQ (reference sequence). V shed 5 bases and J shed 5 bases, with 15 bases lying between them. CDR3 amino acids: CASSVGDGGTEAFF. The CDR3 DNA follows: TGTGCCAGCAGCGTCGGGGACGGGGGAACTGAAGCTTTCTTT.

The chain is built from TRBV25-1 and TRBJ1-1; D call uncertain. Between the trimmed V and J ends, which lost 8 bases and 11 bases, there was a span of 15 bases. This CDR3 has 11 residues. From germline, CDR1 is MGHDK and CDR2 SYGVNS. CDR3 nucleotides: TGTGCCAGCCTCGGACGGGCCGTGGCTTTCTTT. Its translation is CASLGRAVAFF.

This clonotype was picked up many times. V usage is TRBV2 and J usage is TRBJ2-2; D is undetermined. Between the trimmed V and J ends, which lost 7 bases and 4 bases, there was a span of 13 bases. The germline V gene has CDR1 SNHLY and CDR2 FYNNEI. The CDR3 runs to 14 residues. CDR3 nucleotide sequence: TGTGCCAGCAAGTTGAGTGGGGTCACCGGGGAGCTGTTTTTT. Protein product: CASKLSGVTGELFF.

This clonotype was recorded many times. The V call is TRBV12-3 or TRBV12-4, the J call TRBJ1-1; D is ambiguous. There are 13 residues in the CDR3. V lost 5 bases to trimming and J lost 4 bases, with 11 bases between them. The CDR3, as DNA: TGTGCCAGCAGTACCGGGCTTCTCACTGAAGCTTTCTTT. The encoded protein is CASSTGLLTEAFF.

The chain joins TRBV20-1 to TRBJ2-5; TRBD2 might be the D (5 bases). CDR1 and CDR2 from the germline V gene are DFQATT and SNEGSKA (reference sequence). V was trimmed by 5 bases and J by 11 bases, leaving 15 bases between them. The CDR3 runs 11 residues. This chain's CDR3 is CSAALTREQYF. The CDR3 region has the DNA TGCAGTGCTGCCCTTACGAGGGAGCAGTACTTC.

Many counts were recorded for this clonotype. The CDR3 DNA reads TGCAGCGACGCCAGGGGCGACGGCTATGGCTACACCTTC. Encoded protein: CSDARGDGYGYTF. This chain links TRBV29-1 with TRBJ1-2, with D maybe TRBD1 (6 bases). The CDR3 runs 13 residues. Trimming removed 7 bases from V and 4 bases from J, with 16 bases in between. Per germline, CDR1 SQVTM and CDR2 ANQGSEA.